This T cell receptor beta chain was captured in a study of blood T cell repertoires in COVID-19. Overall study: Researchers got acute and convalescent COVID-19 samples from the United States, Italy and Spain.

J gave up 7 bases and V 6 bases, and 6 bases lay outside the gene matches. The CDR3 loop spans 13 amino acids. In regard to this clone: This sample includes further DNA sequences coding for the same CDR3.

Original processing methods: From reference gene primer amplification, estimates of nucleated cell counts were derived. TCRdb's table, derived via immunoSEQ multiplex PCR, lists solely in-frame clones and lacks some. D and trimming were read from the DNA, whereas the V and J calls and clone size are those reported in that table. The table shows 200,000 to 250,000 clones, with more than 65% occurring only once. The source of this sequence is a middle-aged man with active or convalescent COVID-19. Specimen: peripheral blood. The rearrangement links TRBV12-3 or TRBV12-4 to TRBJ1-5; 7 bases are shared with TRBD1. The CDR3 reads CASSPDRAQPQHF. CDR3 sequence (DNA): TGTGCCAGCAGCCCAGACAGGGCCCAGCCCCAGCATTTT.